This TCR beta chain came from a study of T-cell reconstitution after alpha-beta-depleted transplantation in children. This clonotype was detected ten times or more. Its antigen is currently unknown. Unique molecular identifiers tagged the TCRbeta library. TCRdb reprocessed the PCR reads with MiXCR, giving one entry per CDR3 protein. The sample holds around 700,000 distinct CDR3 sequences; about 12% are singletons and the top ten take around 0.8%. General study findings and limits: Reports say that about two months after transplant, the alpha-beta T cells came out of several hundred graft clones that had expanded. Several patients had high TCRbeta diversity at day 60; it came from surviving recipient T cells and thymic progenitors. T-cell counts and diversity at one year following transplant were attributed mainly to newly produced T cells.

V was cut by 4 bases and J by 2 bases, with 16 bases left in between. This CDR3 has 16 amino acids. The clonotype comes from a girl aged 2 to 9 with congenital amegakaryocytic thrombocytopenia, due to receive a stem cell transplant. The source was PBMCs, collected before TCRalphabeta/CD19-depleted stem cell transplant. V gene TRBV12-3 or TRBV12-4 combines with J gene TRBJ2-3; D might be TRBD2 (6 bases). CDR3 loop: CASSSADGGVTDTQYF. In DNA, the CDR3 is TGTGCCAGCAGTTCGGCAGACGGAGGGGTCACAGATACGCAGTATTTT.